This T cell receptor beta chain was observed in a study of shared clonotypes between healthy human individuals. Study-wide background: Plates per donor: three CD4 naive, three CD4 memory, two CD8 naive, one CD8 memory.

CDR3 length equals 18 residues. The V gene's germline CDR1 is MDHEN and CDR2 SYDVKM. Trimming cost V 2 bases and J 4 bases, with 23 bases left between them. Sequencing was performed with immunoSEQ multiplex PCR; in TCRdb, only in-frame clones are kept and a portion is missing. The table shows 330,000 or so clones, with approximately 79% occurring only once. The chain recombines TRBV28 with TRBJ1-2; a possible D gene is TRBD1 (6 bases). The sample was memory CD4+ T cells sorted from blood. Subset indicated: CD45RA-negative fraction. This sequence was found in a man in his thirties or forties in good health. The CDR3 sequence: CASSLPPGGGGAGYGYTF. For the CDR3, the DNA is TGTGCCAGCAGTTTACCCCCCGGAGGGGGGGGCGCAGGCTATGGCTACACCTTC.